Listed below are T cell receptor beta chains from one sample, sequenced in a study of blood T cells in healthy people across ages. TCRdb reanalysed the 5' RACE reads using MiXCR and keeps one entry per CDR3 protein. The sample consists of over 450,000 distinct CDR3 sequences, 24% of them appearing once. The sample also formed part of further work on T cells of mothers and their children.

Sequences were obtained from blood. The receptors stem from a boy between 5 and 17 years old in good health. The CDR3 runs from the conserved cysteine through the conserved F or W. The order of the fields is D gene, V gene, clone size, J gene, CDR3 protein, CDR3 DNA. D genes are given only for firm matches. Clone size is given for some rows only: seen once, a few or many times, or a class if the clone is expanded.

D: .
V: TRBV5-5
size: .
J: TRBJ1-1
CDR3: CASMGRVAIEAFF
DNA: TGTGCCAGCATGGGCAGGGTGGCGATTGAAGCTTTCTTT

D: .
V: TRBV28
size: few
J: TRBJ2-7
CDR3: CASRGRWQYF
DNA: TGTGCCAGCAGGGGACGGTGGCAGTACTTC

D: .
V: TRBV7-9
size: .
J: TRBJ1-2
CDR3: CASSVRDPARYGYTF
DNA: TGTGCCAGCAGCGTCCGGGACCCGGCCCGCTATGGCTACACCTTC

D: .
V: TRBV20-1
size: few
J: TRBJ1-1
CDR3: CSALYTEAFF
DNA: TGCAGTGCTTTATACACTGAAGCTTTCTTT

D: .
V: TRBV12-3/TRBV12-4
size: many
J: TRBJ1-2
CDR3: CASSLVGDGYTF
DNA: TGTGCCAGCAGTTTAGTTGGGGATGGCTACACCTTC

D: .
V: TRBV3-1
size: .
J: TRBJ2-1
CDR3: CASSPNPDAYNNEQFF
DNA: TGTGCCAGCAGCCCGAACCCGGATGCCTACAATAATGAGCAGTTCTTC

D: .
V: TRBV7-9
size: few
J: TRBJ2-1
CDR3: CASGRGEYNEQFF
DNA: TGTGCCAGCGGTAGGGGGGAATACAATGAGCAGTTCTTC

D: .
V: TRBV2
size: .
J: TRBJ2-3
CDR3: CASSGVADTQYF
DNA: TGTGCCAGCAGCGGGGTCGCAGATACGCAGTATTTT

D: TRBD1
V: TRBV6-1
size: once
J: TRBJ1-1
CDR3: CASSERVGQRLAFF
DNA: TGTGCCAGCAGTGAAAGGGTGGGACAGCGTTTAGCTTTCTTT

D: TRBD1
V: TRBV12-3/TRBV12-4
size: .
J: TRBJ2-5
CDR3: CASSLRGQGTQYF
DNA: TGTGCCAGCAGTTTAAGGGGACAGGGAACCCAGTACTTC

D: TRBD2
V: TRBV20-1
size: .
J: TRBJ2-1
CDR3: CSARDWVAGIDEQFF
DNA: TGCAGTGCTAGAGATTGGGTAGCGGGGATCGATGAGCAGTTCTTC

D: .
V: TRBV6-2/TRBV6-3
size: .
J: TRBJ2-5
CDR3: CASSTPLRQEYQETQYF
DNA: TGTGCCAGCAGCACCCCCCTAAGACAGGAGTACCAAGAGACCCAGTACTTC

D: .
V: TRBV28
size: .
J: TRBJ1-3
CDR3: CASSLRRVSGNTIYF
DNA: TGTGCCAGCAGTTTACGCAGGGTGTCTGGAAACACCATATATTTT

D: .
V: TRBV28
size: .
J: TRBJ1-2
CDR3: CASRVGLSGPYGYTF
DNA: TGTGCCAGCAGGGTAGGGTTGTCAGGGCCCTATGGCTACACCTTC

D: TRBD1
V: TRBV7-8
size: .
J: TRBJ2-5
CDR3: CASRNRGQETQYF
DNA: TGTGCCAGCAGGAACAGGGGGCAAGAGACCCAGTACTTC

D: .
V: TRBV3-1
size: .
J: TRBJ2-7
CDR3: CASSQTGTYAQYF
DNA: TGTGCCAGCAGCCAGACCGGGACCTACGCGCAGTACTTC

D: .
V: TRBV28
size: few
J: TRBJ2-1
CDR3: CASSLRGGGKVDEQFF
DNA: TGTGCCAGCAGTTTGCGGGGCGGCGGGAAAGTCGATGAGCAGTTCTTC

D: TRBD2
V: TRBV7-9
size: few
J: TRBJ2-1
CDR3: CASSFSGGVSYNEQFF
DNA: TGTGCCAGCAGCTTTAGCGGGGGGGTCTCCTACAATGAGCAGTTCTTC

D: .
V: TRBV28
size: few
J: TRBJ1-1
CDR3: CGMGGVNTEAFF
DNA: TGTGGGATGGGGGGGGTTAATACTGAAGCTTTCTTT

D: TRBD2
V: TRBV20-1
size: .
J: TRBJ2-7
CDR3: CSAPGLRETSEQYF
DNA: TGCAGTGCTCCCGGGTTGCGGGAGACTTCCGAGCAGTACTTC

D: .
V: TRBV4-3
size: .
J: TRBJ2-5
CDR3: CASSQDMSRETQYF
DNA: TGCGCCAGCAGCCAAGATATGAGCCGGGAGACCCAGTACTTC

D: .
V: TRBV11-3
size: .
J: TRBJ2-1
CDR3: CASSLVSFSAEQFF
DNA: TGTGCCAGCAGCTTAGTGTCGTTTAGCGCTGAGCAGTTCTTC